This T cell receptor (beta chain) was recovered during a study of blood T cell repertoires in COVID-19. At the level of the study: Sites across the United States, Italy and Spain contributed samples from acute and convalescent COVID-19.

Germline V gene lookup returns CDR1 SGHRS and CDR2 YFSETQ. Trimming at V came to 4 bases and at J to 2 bases, leaving 7 bases not matched to a gene. The CDR3 is 17 residues long. Only in-frame clones appear in the TCRdb table, and some are missing; sequencing was by immunoSEQ multiplex PCR. This sample has about 360,000 clones, with around 87% found just once. The V gene is TRBV5-1, the J gene TRBJ2-7; 15 bases map to TRBD2. Sequences were obtained from peripheral blood. This TCR was recovered from a human donor in a cohort sampled during active COVID-19. In nucleotides, the CDR3 is TGCGCCAGCAGCCCGGGACTAGCGGGGGGCCTTACCTACGAGCAGTACTTC. It encodes CASSPGLAGGLTYEQYF.